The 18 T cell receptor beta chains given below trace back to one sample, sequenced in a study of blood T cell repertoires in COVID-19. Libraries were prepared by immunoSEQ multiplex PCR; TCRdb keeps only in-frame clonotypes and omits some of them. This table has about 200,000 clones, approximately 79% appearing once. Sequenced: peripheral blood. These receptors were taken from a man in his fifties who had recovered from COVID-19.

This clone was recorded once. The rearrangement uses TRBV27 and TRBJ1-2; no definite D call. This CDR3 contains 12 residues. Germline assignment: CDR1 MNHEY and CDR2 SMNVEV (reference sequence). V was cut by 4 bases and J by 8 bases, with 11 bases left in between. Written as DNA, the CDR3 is TGTGCCAGCAGTTCGACTAGTTCCGGCTACACCTTC. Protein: CASSSTSSGYTF.

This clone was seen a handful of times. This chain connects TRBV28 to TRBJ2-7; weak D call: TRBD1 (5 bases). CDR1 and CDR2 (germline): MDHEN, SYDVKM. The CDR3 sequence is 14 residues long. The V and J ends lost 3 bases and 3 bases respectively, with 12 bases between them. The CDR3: CASSLRQGSYEQYF. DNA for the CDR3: TGTGCCAGCAGTTTGCGCCAGGGTAGCTACGAGCAGTACTTC.

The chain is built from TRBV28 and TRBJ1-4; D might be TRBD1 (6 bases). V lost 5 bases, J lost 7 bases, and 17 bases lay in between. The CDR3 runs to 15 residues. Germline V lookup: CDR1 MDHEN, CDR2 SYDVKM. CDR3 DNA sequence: TGTGCCAGCAGTACCCCACAGGGATGGGCTGAAAAACTGTTTTTT. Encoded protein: CASSTPQGWAEKLFF.

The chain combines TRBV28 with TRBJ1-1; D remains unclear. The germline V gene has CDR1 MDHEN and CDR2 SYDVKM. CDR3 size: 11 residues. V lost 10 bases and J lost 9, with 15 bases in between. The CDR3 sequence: CATTLSGQAFF. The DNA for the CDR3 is TGTGCCACCACCCTGAGTGGGCAAGCTTTCTTT.

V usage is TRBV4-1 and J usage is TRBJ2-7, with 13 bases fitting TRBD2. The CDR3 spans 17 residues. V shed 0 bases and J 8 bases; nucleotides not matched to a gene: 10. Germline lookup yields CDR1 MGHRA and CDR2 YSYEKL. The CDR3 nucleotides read TGCGCCAGCAGCCAAGAGTTGGCACTAGCGGGAGGGCCTCAGCAGTACTTC. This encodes CASSQELALAGGPQQYF.

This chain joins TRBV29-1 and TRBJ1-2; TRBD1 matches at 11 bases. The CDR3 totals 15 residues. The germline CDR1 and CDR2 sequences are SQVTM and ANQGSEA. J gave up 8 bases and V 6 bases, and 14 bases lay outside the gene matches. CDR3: CSVDGQGATRWGYTF. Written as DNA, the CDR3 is TGCAGCGTCGACGGACAGGGGGCCACCCGGTGGGGCTACACCTTC.

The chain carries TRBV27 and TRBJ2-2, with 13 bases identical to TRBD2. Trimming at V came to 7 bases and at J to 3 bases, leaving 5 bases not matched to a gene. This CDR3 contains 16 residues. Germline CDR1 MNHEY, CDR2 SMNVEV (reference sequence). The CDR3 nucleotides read TGTGCCAGCATCGTAGGACTAGCGGGAGACACCGGGGAGCTGTTTTTT. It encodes CASIVGLAGDTGELFF.

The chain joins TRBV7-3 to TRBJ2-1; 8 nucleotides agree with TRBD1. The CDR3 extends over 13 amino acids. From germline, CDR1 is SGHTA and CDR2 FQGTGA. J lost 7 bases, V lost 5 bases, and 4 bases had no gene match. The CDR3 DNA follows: TGTGCCAGCAGCCAGACAGGGGATAATGAGCAGTTCTTC. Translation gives CASSQTGDNEQFF.

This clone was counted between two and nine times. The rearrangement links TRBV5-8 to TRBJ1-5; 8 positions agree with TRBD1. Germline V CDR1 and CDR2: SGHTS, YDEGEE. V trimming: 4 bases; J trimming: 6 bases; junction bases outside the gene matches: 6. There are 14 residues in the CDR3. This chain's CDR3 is CASSIRGRGQPQHF. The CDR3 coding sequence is TGTGCCAGCAGCATCAGGGGGCGAGGTCAGCCCCAGCATTTT.

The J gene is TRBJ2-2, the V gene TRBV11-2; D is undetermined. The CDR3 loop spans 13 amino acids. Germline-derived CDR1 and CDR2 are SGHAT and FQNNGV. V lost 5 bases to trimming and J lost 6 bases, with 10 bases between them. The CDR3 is CASSQTGAGELFF. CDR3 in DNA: TGTGCCAGCAGCCAGACCGGAGCCGGGGAGCTGTTTTTT. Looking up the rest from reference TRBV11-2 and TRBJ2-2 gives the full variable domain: EAGVAQSPRYKIIEKRQSVAFWCNPISGHATLYWYQQILGQGPKLLIQFQNNGVVDDSQLPKDRFSAERLKGVDSTLKIQPAKLEDSAVYLCASSQTGAGELFFGEGSRLTVL.

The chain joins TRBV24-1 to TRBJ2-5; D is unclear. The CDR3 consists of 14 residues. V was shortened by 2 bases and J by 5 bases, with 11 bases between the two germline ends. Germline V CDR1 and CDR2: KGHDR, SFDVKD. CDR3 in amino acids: CATSDSINGETQYF. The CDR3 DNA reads TGTGCCACCAGTGATTCAATAAACGGGGAGACCCAGTACTTC.

The CDR3 DNA is TGTGCCTGGGGGGACACCCTGGCCTATGGCTACACCTTC. Protein sequence: CAWGDTLAYGYTF. The chain carries TRBV30 and TRBJ1-2; possibly TRBD1 for D (6 bases). The length of the CDR3 is 13 residues. CDR1 and CDR2 (germline): GTSNPN, SVGIG (reference sequence). Trimming removed 5 bases at V and 4 bases at J, with 14 bases between.

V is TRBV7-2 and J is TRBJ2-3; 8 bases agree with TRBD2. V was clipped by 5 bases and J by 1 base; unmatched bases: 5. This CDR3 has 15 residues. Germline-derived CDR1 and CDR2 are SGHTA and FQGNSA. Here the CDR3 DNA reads TGTGCCAGCAGCGGAGATAGCGGGGGCACAGATACGCAGTATTTT. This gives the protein CASSGDSGGTDTQYF.

As DNA, the CDR3 is TGTGCCAGCAGCCAAGAACTAGCGGGGAGCAGGTACTTC. This translates into CASSQELAGSRYF. The J gene is TRBJ2-7, the V gene TRBV3-1 (or the pseudogene TRBV3-2); 10 bases are a match to TRBD2. The CDR3 runs to 13 residues. Looked up from germline, CDR1 is LGHDT and CDR2 is YNNKEL (reference sequence). V trimming: 0 bases; J trimming: 12 bases; junction bases outside the gene matches: 5.

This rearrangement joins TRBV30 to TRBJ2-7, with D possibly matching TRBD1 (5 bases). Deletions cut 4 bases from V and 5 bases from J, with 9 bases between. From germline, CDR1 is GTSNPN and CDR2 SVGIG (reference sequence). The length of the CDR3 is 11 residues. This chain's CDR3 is CAWTGSHEQYF. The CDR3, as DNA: TGTGCCTGGACAGGGTCCCACGAGCAGTACTTC.

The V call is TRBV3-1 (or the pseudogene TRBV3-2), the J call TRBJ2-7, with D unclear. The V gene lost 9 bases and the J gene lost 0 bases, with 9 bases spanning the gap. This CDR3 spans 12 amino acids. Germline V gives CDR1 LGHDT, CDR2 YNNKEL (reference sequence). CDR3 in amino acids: CASSLSSYEQYF. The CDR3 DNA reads TGTGCCAGTTCCCTGTCCTCCTACGAGCAGTACTTC.

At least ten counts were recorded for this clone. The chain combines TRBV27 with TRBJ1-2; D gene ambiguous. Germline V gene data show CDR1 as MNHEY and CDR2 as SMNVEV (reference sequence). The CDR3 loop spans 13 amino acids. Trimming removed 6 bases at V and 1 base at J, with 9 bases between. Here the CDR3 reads CASRPVFNYGYTF. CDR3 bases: TGTGCCAGCAGGCCGGTTTTTAACTATGGCTACACCTTC.

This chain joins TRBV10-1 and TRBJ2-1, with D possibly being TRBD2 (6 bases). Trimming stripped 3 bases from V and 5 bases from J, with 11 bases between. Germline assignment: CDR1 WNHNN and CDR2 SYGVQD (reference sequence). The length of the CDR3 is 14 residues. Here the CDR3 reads CASSDPGGNNEQFF. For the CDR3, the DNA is TGCGCCAGCAGTGATCCCGGCGGGAACAATGAGCAGTTCTTC.